A single sample gave rise to the 21 T cell receptor beta chains below, sequenced in a study of identical twins. TCRdb reprocessed the 5' RACE reads with MiXCR, giving one entry per CDR3 protein. The sample holds around 340,000 distinct CDR3 sequences, roughly 9% seen once. The sequenced sample consisted of naive T cells sorted from blood. All receptors come from a woman in her forties or fifties in good health.

This clonotype showed up just a few times. The rearrangement uses TRBV5-1 and TRBJ1-1, with a weak D call TRBD1 (6 bases). Looked up from germline, CDR1 is SGHRS and CDR2 is YFSETQ. Trimming took off 0 bases at V and 4 bases at J, with 13 bases between the two ends. The CDR3 loop spans 15 amino acids. CDR3 in amino acids: CASSLGQGLTTEAFF. CDR3 sequence (DNA): TGCGCCAGCAGCTTGGGGCAGGGGTTGACCACTGAAGCTTTCTTT. Combining the CDR3 with reference TRBV5-1 and TRBJ1-1 gives the whole variable domain KAGVTQTPRYLIKTRGQQVTLSCSPISGHRSVSWYQQTPGQGLQFLFEYFSETQRNKGNFPGRFSGRQFSNSRSEMNVSTLELGDSALYLCASSLGQGLTTEAFFGQGTRLTVV.

This sequence joins TRBV24-1 and TRBJ2-3, with 11 bases that match TRBD2. The CDR3 extends over 16 amino acids. Germline lookup yields CDR1 KGHDR and CDR2 SFDVKD. With 4 bases clipped from V and 4 bases from J, the junction kept 6 bases outside the gene matches. CDR3 region: CATSEPHSGRADTQYF. The CDR3 DNA reads as TGTGCCACCAGTGAGCCGCATAGCGGGAGGGCAGATACGCAGTATTTT.

Many counts were recorded for this clonotype. The chain has TRBV29-1 and TRBJ2-3; unclear D gene. Deletions cut 3 bases from V and 0 bases from J, with 13 bases between. CDR3 length: 15 amino acids. Germline V lookup: CDR1 SQVTM, CDR2 ANQGSEA. The chain's CDR3 is CSVDWFSTSTDTQYF. The DNA for the CDR3 is TGCAGCGTTGATTGGTTTTCAACTAGCACAGATACGCAGTATTTT.

This clonotype was counted ten times or more. This chain links TRBV20-1 with TRBJ2-4; D call uncertain. V was trimmed by 3 bases and J by 0 bases, leaving 6 bases between them. Germline V gene lookup returns CDR1 DFQATT and CDR2 SNEGSKA (reference sequence). This CDR3 has 13 residues. CDR3 nucleotides: TGCAGTGCTAGTTCAGGAGCCAAAAACATTCAGTACTTC. It specifies CSASSGAKNIQYF.

For this clonotype: A much larger clone lies a single base off, so this may be a read error. The chain recombines TRBV12-3 or TRBV12-4 with TRBJ2-7; 10 bases map to TRBD1. CDR3 size: 15 residues. CDR3 residues: CASSLSTGGKYDQYF. The CDR3 DNA sequence: TGTGCCAGCAGTTTATCGACAGGGGGCAAATACGATCAGTACTTC.

This clonotype was counted at least ten times. V usage is TRBV6-5 and J usage is TRBJ2-1; TRBD2 aligns across 9 bases. V trimming: 5 bases; J trimming: 6 bases; junction bases outside the gene matches: 14. This CDR3 is built from 17 residues. Germline V gives CDR1 MNHEY, CDR2 SVGAGI. The CDR3 DNA is TGTGCCAGCAGTCGGAGTAGGGCGGGAGGGCCCCGCAATGAGCAGTTCTTC. It specifies CASSRSRAGGPRNEQFF.

There are many counts of this clonotype. The chain links TRBV11-2 to TRBJ2-5; 9 nucleotides line up with TRBD2. The CDR3 length is 16 residues. From germline, CDR1 is SGHAT and CDR2 FQNNGV. Trimming took 6 bases from V and 3 from J; bases not matched to a gene: 11. Written as DNA, the CDR3 is TGTGCCAGCAGATCTCTGGGACTAGCCCCAAAAGAGACCCAGTACTTC. Its translation: CASRSLGLAPKETQYF.

This clonotype was observed a few times. The chain employs TRBV7-6 and TRBJ1-1, with 7 bases lining up with TRBD1. This CDR3 spans 12 amino acids. After removal of 5 bases from V and 13 bases from J, the junction contained 10 bases not matched to a gene. In germline, CDR1 is SGHVS, CDR2 FNYEAQ. The CDR3 nucleotides read TGTGCCAGCAGCCCCGAAGGAGGGGGCGTTTTCTTT. Translating it yields CASSPEGGGVFF.

The sample holds many counts of this clonotype. The gene calls are TRBV28 and TRBJ2-7, with TRBD1 matching 10 bases. Germline V CDR1 and CDR2: MDHEN, SYDVKM. Trimming took 5 bases from V and 5 from J; bases not matched to a gene: 6. The CDR3 is 14 amino acids. This CDR3 is CASSAGTGANEQYF. The CDR3 DNA sequence: TGTGCCAGCAGTGCCGGGACAGGGGCTAACGAGCAGTACTTC.

V usage is TRBV10-3 and J usage is TRBJ1-4; 7 nucleotides line up with TRBD1. The CDR3 consists of 13 residues. J lost 2 bases, V lost 7 bases, and 1 base had no gene match. Looked up from germline, CDR1 is ENHRY and CDR2 is SYGVKD. This CDR3 reads CAIKQGTNEKLFF. DNA of the CDR3: TGTGCCATCAAACAGGGGACTAATGAAAAACTGTTTTTT.

This clonotype has ten or more counts. This sequence joins TRBV5-1 and TRBJ2-1; the match to TRBD2 covers 13 bases. Germline lookup yields CDR1 SGHRS and CDR2 YFSETQ. The CDR3 loop spans 17 amino acids. V gave up 1 base and J gave up 4 bases; unmatched junction bases: 5. The DNA for the CDR3 is TGCGCCAGCAGCTTGAGGACTAGCGGGAGAGGGTACAATGAGCAGTTCTTC. Translating gives CASSLRTSGRGYNEQFF. Based on the CDR3 plus reference TRBV5-1 and TRBJ2-1, the full variable domain is KAGVTQTPRYLIKTRGQQVTLSCSPISGHRSVSWYQQTPGQGLQFLFEYFSETQRNKGNFPGRFSGRQFSNSRSEMNVSTLELGDSALYLCASSLRTSGRGYNEQFFGPGTRLTVL.

In this sample, this clonotype turned up many times. This chain uses TRBV20-1 with TRBJ1-5, with TRBD1 as a possible D gene (5 bases). The germline CDR1 and CDR2 sequences are DFQATT and SNEGSKA (reference sequence). The V end lost 6 bases, the J end lost 12 bases, and 24 bases lay between the germline ends. This CDR3 has 14 amino acids. CDR3 nucleotides: TGCAGTGCGACAGAAAAAGCCGCAATTCTGCTCCAGCATTTT. Protein: CSATEKAAILLQHF.

A few counts support this clonotype. This chain connects TRBV7-2 to TRBJ2-3; TRBD1 matches at 9 bases. With V trimmed by 4 bases and J by 3 bases, 5 bases remained unmatched. Per germline, CDR1 SGHTA and CDR2 FQGNSA. This CDR3 comprises 15 residues. CDR3 DNA: TGTGCCAGCAGCTCGCCCGACAGGGGGACAGATACGCAGTATTTT. Amino acids: CASSSPDRGTDTQYF.

This chain links TRBV20-1 with TRBJ2-7; D possibly uses TRBD1 or TRBD2 (5 bases each). CDR3 length: 12 residues. V dropped 6 bases and J dropped 5 bases, with 14 bases sitting between them. The germline CDR1 and CDR2 sequences are DFQATT and SNEGSKA (reference sequence). The CDR3 loop reads CSAEGRRNEQYF. The CDR3 bases are TGCAGTGCAGAGGGACGGCGGAACGAGCAGTACTTC.

The gene calls are TRBV6-1 and TRBJ2-1; 9 positions agree with TRBD2. The ends lost 8 bases at V and 2 bases at J; junction bases unmatched: 7. In germline, CDR1 is MNHNS, CDR2 SASEGT. The CDR3 totals 15 residues. This CDR3 is CASGVSGGTYNEQFF. The CDR3, as DNA: TGTGCCAGCGGGGTTAGCGGGGGTACCTACAATGAGCAGTTCTTC.

V is TRBV6-4 and J is TRBJ1-5; D gene uncertain. Germline V gene sequence: CDR1 MRHNA, CDR2 SNTAGT. Trimming stripped 0 bases from V and 4 bases from J, with 10 bases between. This CDR3 has 15 residues. As DNA, the CDR3 is TGTGCCAGCAGTGACTCGAGGGTGGGGAATCAGCCCCAGCATTTT. This codes for CASSDSRVGNQPQHF.

The gene calls are TRBV5-1 and TRBJ2-1, with 12 bases identical to TRBD1. CDR1 is SGHRS, CDR2 YFSETQ, per germline. The CDR3 length is 16 residues. Trimming at V came to 0 bases and at J to 9 bases, leaving 7 bases not matched to a gene. CDR3 protein: CASSLEGQGALGEQFF. The CDR3 region has the DNA TGCGCCAGCAGCTTGGAGGGACAGGGGGCGCTTGGTGAGCAGTTCTTC.

V is TRBV7-9 and J is TRBJ2-7, with D possibly being TRBD2 (5 bases). The CDR3 is 14 residues long. Germline-derived CDR1 and CDR2 are SEHNR and FQNEAQ (reference sequence). The CDR3 protein is CASSLAGRAYEQYV. The DNA of the CDR3 is TGTGCCAGCAGCCTAGCTGGACGGGCCTACGAGCAGTACGTC.

In its sample, this clonotype was seen a few times. The genes are TRBV12-3 or TRBV12-4 and TRBJ2-3; 12 positions match TRBD1. V was pared by 6 bases and J by 2 bases, with 15 bases of the junction left unmatched. The CDR3 runs 19 residues. The CDR3 DNA reads TGTGCCAGCAGCCTGGGACAGGGGGCCAGCGGGAGGGTCACAGATACGCAGTATTTT. It translates to CASSLGQGASGRVTDTQYF.

This clonotype occurred a few times. The chain has TRBV24-1 and TRBJ2-6, with D possibly TRBD1 on 6 matching bases. Germline V CDR1 and CDR2: KGHDR, SFDVKD. This CDR3 is 16 amino acids long. Trimming stripped 3 bases from V and 1 base from J, with 9 bases between. The CDR3 DNA is TGTGCCACCAGTGATCCCAGGGGATCTGGGGCCAACGTCCTGACTTTC. Protein sequence: CATSDPRGSGANVLTF.

Here the CDR3 DNA reads TGTGCCAGCAGTGAACTAGCGGGAGGGTCCACCGGGGAGCTGTTTTTT. Protein product: CASSELAGGSTGELFF. The V gene is TRBV6-6, the J gene TRBJ2-2; 13 bases are a match to TRBD2. CDR3 length: 16 residues. J gave up 4 bases and V 5 bases, and 4 bases lay outside the gene matches. Germline CDR1 is MNHNY and CDR2 is SVGAGI (reference sequence).